The present T cell receptor (beta chain) was sequenced within a study of blood T cells in healthy people across ages. General observations from the study: Estimated diversity, derived from one million T cells, was regarded as an underestimate.

Each sample used at least 6 million PBMCs. For the second PCR, which ran for roughly 6 to 12 cycles, a sample-barcoded 5' primer and a J-beta primer mix were used. TCRdb reanalysed the 5' RACE reads using MiXCR and keeps one entry per CDR3 protein. The profile shows approximately 1,700,000 distinct CDR3 sequences, around 40% of them singletons. CDR1 and CDR2 (germline): ENHRY, SYGVKD. Trimming cost V 5 bases and J 3 bases, with 8 bases left between them. The CDR3 runs to 13 residues. This clonotype turned up a few times. As yet, its antigen is unknown. The sequence was obtained from a human donor in good health. Sequenced material: blood. The gene calls are TRBV10-3 and TRBJ1-5; D not resolved. As DNA, the CDR3 is TGTGCCATCAGTCCCGACCCCAATCAGCCCCAGCATTTT. It specifies CAISPDPNQPQHF.